A single sample is the source of the 7 T cell receptor beta chains below, sequenced in a study of cytomegalovirus exposure and HLA in healthy donors. Assay: immunoSEQ multiplex PCR; the TCRdb copy retains only in-frame clones and omits some. The table has about 98,000 clones, about 95% seen once. The source material was PBMCs. Receptor source: a woman aged 18-35 years in good health and CMV-seronegative.

The gene calls are TRBV7-8 and TRBJ2-2; TRBD1 is a possible D gene (8 bases). The CDR3 has 15 amino acids. The V and J ends lost 6 bases and 4 bases respectively, with 15 bases between them. Germline V lookup: CDR1 SGHVS, CDR2 FQNEAQ. The CDR3 loop is CASSRTGRGTGELFF. The DNA for the CDR3 is TGTGCCAGCAGTCGGACAGGGAGGGGCACCGGGGAGCTGTTTTTT.

This chain connects TRBV12-5 to TRBJ1-2, with D possibly matching TRBD1 (5 bases). There are 14 residues in the CDR3. V gave up 5 bases and J gave up 5 bases, with 15 bases separating them. The germline V gene encodes CDR1 LGHNT and CDR2 FRNRAP. The DNA for the CDR3 is TGTGCTAGTGGTCGAGAAACAGGCATATATGGCTACACCTTC. Its protein product is CASGRETGIYGYTF.

This clone was seen a single time. The chain joins TRBV7-2 to TRBJ2-1; 8 nucleotides align to TRBD2. The CDR3 has 16 residues. Germline V gene sequence: CDR1 SGHTA, CDR2 FQGNSA. V lost 0 bases and J lost 7; bases outside the gene matches: 8. The CDR3 spells CASSLAGLEVSNEQFF. CDR3 DNA: TGTGCCAGCAGCTTAGCGGGACTAGAGGTCAGTAATGAGCAGTTCTTC.

V gene TRBV27 combines with J gene TRBJ2-7, with 7 bases that match TRBD1. This CDR3 is built from 15 residues. Germline assignment: CDR1 MNHEY and CDR2 SMNVEV (reference sequence). The ends lost 5 bases at V and 7 bases at J; junction bases unmatched: 14. The CDR3 here is CASSPPTGFRSEQYF. CDR3 DNA: TGTGCCAGCAGTCCCCCGACAGGGTTCAGGTCGGAGCAGTACTTC.

Points on this clone: A junction end diverges from the germline sequence, so it may reflect a read error. The V call is TRBV7-7, the J call TRBJ2-3, with D unresolved. This CDR3 contains 14 residues. Germline assignment: CDR1 SSHAT and CDR2 FNYEAQ (reference sequence). CDR3 amino acids: CASSPPIPADTQYF. In nucleotides, the CDR3 is TGTGCTAGCAGCCCTCCCATCCCCGCGGATACGCAGTATTTT.

CDR3 coding DNA: TGTGCCAGCAGTTTCCAGATTAGCAATCAGCCCCAGCATTTT. It codes for CASSFQISNQPQHF. The chain links TRBV28 to TRBJ1-5; no clear D gene. Trimming stripped 3 bases from V and 0 bases from J, with 6 bases between. Looked up from germline, CDR1 is MDHEN and CDR2 is SYDVKM. CDR3 size: 14 residues. The whole variable domain, filled in from reference TRBV28 and TRBJ1-5, reads DVKVTQSSRYLVKRTGEKVFLECVQDMDHENMFWYRQDPGLGLRLIYFSYDVKMKEKGDIPEGYSVSREKKERFSLILESASTNQTSMYLCASSFQISNQPQHFGDGTRLSIL.

This clone appeared once. The CDR3 DNA sequence: TGTGCCAGCAGCTTAGGGCAGGGTGGTCATGAAAAACTGTTTTTT. Protein: CASSLGQGGHEKLFF. The V gene is TRBV7-9, the J gene TRBJ1-4; D perhaps matches TRBD1 (5 bases). Trimming pared 1 base from V and 6 bases from J, leaving 12 bases between. Germline-derived CDR1 and CDR2 are SEHNR and FQNEAQ (reference sequence). There are 15 residues in the CDR3.